This entry lists 25 T cell receptor beta chains sequenced from one sample in a study of identical twins. TCRdb re-called the 5' RACE reads through MiXCR, storing one row per CDR3 protein. The data hold around 670,000 distinct CDR3 sequences, with around 6.1% observed a single time. Input material: naive T cells sorted from blood. These receptors were taken from a man between 18 and 35 years old in good health.

Many counts were recorded for this clonotype. This sequence joins TRBV24-1 and TRBJ1-1; D call uncertain. The CDR3 has 12 amino acids. Germline V gene sequence: CDR1 KGHDR, CDR2 SFDVKD. Trimming took off 2 bases at V and 7 bases at J, with 7 bases between the two ends. Here the CDR3 reads CATSDYLSEAFF. Here the CDR3 DNA reads TGTGCCACCAGTGATTACTTAAGTGAAGCTTTCTTT.

This clonotype was counted a few times. This chain uses TRBV24-1 with TRBJ2-5; TRBD1 matches 12 bases. V shed 4 bases and J 5 bases; nucleotides not matched to a gene: 7. In germline, CDR1 is KGHDR, CDR2 SFDVKD. This CDR3 region has 16 residues. CDR3 in amino acids: CATSETGTGGWETQYF. CDR3 sequence (DNA): TGTGCCACCAGTGAGACCGGGACAGGGGGCTGGGAGACCCAGTACTTC.

This clonotype appeared a few times. The chain combines TRBV12-3 or TRBV12-4 with TRBJ2-2; 10 nucleotides line up with TRBD1. V was clipped by 6 bases and J by 5 bases; unmatched bases: 6. The CDR3 is made up of 15 amino acids. The CDR3 region has the DNA TGTGCCAGCAGACCACCGGGACAGGGGACCGGGGAGCTGTTTTTT. It is translated as CASRPPGQGTGELFF.

This clonotype appeared many times. The chain uses TRBV11-3 and TRBJ1-1; D perhaps matches TRBD1 (5 bases). This CDR3 region has 14 residues. The V end lost 5 bases, the J end lost 0 bases, and 10 bases lay between the germline ends. Germline CDR1 reads SGHNT; CDR2 reads YENEEA. The CDR3 DNA sequence: TGTGCCAGCAGCCCTGGACACCTGAACACTGAAGCTTTCTTT. Protein sequence: CASSPGHLNTEAFF. Full variable domain (rest looked up from reference TRBV11-3 and TRBJ1-1): EAGVVQSPRYKIIEKKQPVAFWCNPISGHNTLYWYLQNLGQGPELLIRYENEEAVDDSQLPKDRFSAERLKGVDSTLKIQPAELGDSAVYLCASSPGHLNTEAFFGQGTRLTVV.

J is TRBJ1-5 and V is TRBV3-1; 9 positions agree with TRBD1. V dropped 4 bases and J dropped 8; count of bases not matched to a gene: 9. The CDR3 consists of 15 residues. Germline V gene lookup returns CDR1 LGHDT and CDR2 YNNKEL (reference sequence). This CDR3 is CASSRGTGIIEPQHF. The CDR3 DNA reads as TGTGCCAGCAGCCGGGGGACAGGGATCATCGAGCCCCAGCATTTT.

This clonotype was observed at least ten times. V usage is TRBV5-6 and J usage is TRBJ2-2; no reliable D call. From germline, CDR1 is SGHDT and CDR2 YYEEEE. Trimming pared 0 bases from V and 6 bases from J, leaving 6 bases between. The CDR3 consists of 13 residues. The chain's CDR3 is CASSLVVPGELFF. Here the CDR3 DNA reads TGTGCCAGCAGCTTGGTAGTGCCCGGGGAGCTGTTTTTT.

This clonotype was recorded at least ten times. The genes are TRBV29-1 and TRBJ1-5; no reliable D call. CDR1 SQVTM and CDR2 ANQGSEA come from the germline V gene. This CDR3 spans 17 amino acids. V shed 0 bases and J shed 0 bases, with 15 bases lying between them. The DNA for the CDR3 is TGCAGCGTTGAAGATCTTGGCAGTAAATATAGCAATCAGCCCCAGCATTTT. It codes for CSVEDLGSKYSNQPQHF.

The V gene is TRBV18, the J gene TRBJ2-3; 7 bases are a match to TRBD2. From germline, CDR1 is KGHSH and CDR2 LQKENI. Losses at the gene ends were 0 bases for V and 3 bases for J; bases not matched to a gene: 3. This CDR3 contains 15 residues. CDR3 loop: CASSPPGGPTDTQYF. Written as DNA, the CDR3 is TGTGCCAGCTCACCACCGGGAGGGCCTACAGATACGCAGTATTTT.

This clonotype was recorded many times. The rearrangement uses TRBV4-1 and TRBJ2-1; D may be TRBD2 (7 bases). Looked up from germline, CDR1 is MGHRA and CDR2 is YSYEKL. CDR3 length: 15 residues. V gave up 1 base and J gave up 8 bases, with 15 bases separating them. CDR3 sequence (DNA): TGCGCCAGCAGCCAAGTGGTCCCGGGGGGCGATGAGCAGTTCTTC. It codes for CASSQVVPGGDEQFF.

This clonotype showed up many times. The J gene is TRBJ1-2, the V gene TRBV20-1, with D possibly TRBD1 on 5 matching bases. Trimming removed 4 bases from V and 8 bases from J, with 20 bases in between. Germline V lookup: CDR1 DFQATT, CDR2 SNEGSKA (reference sequence). The CDR3 has 14 amino acids. Here the CDR3 reads CSATLVRQPAGYTF. The CDR3 region has the DNA TGCAGTGCTACACTAGTTCGACAGCCGGCGGGCTACACCTTC.

This clonotype was counted at least ten times. The rearrangement uses TRBV5-1 and TRBJ2-2; D not resolved. The CDR3 is 13 residues long. V dropped 0 bases and J dropped 7 bases, with 7 bases sitting between them. Germline-derived CDR1 and CDR2 are SGHRS and YFSETQ. CDR3 coding DNA: TGCGCCAGCAGCTTGGAAGTCAGCGGGGAGCTGTTTTTT. This codes for CASSLEVSGELFF.

The V gene is TRBV6-5, the J gene TRBJ1-2; TRBD1 matches at 9 bases. Germline assignment: CDR1 MNHEY and CDR2 SVGAGI. Trimming at V came to 2 bases and at J to 7 bases, leaving 8 bases not matched to a gene. CDR3 size: 15 residues. The CDR3 spells CASSYRDRVGGGYTF. The DNA for the CDR3 is TGTGCCAGCAGTTACAGGGACAGGGTTGGCGGTGGCTACACCTTC.

The chain employs TRBV15 and TRBJ2-2, with TRBD2 matching over 8 bases. The germline CDR1 and CDR2 sequences are LNHNV and YYDKDF (reference sequence). The CDR3 consists of 16 residues. Trimming cost V 5 bases and J 1 base; bases outside gene matches: 6. The CDR3 reads CATSSPSGRNTGELFF. CDR3 nucleotides: TGTGCCACCAGCTCTCCAAGCGGGAGGAACACCGGGGAGCTGTTTTTT. The full variable domain, completed using reference TRBV15 and TRBJ2-2, is DAMVIQNPRYQVTQFGKPVTLSCSQTLNHNVMYWYQQKSSQAPKLLFHYYDKDFNNEADTPDNFQSRRPNTSFCFLDIRSPGLGDTAMYLCATSSPSGRNTGELFFGEGSRLTVL.

This clonotype has only a few counts. The V and J genes are TRBV9 and TRBJ2-3, with D perhaps assigned TRBD1 or TRBD2 (5 bases each). Per germline, CDR1 SGDLS and CDR2 YYNGEE. V was pared by 3 bases and J by 4 bases, with 15 bases between. The CDR3 consists of 15 residues. In DNA form, the CDR3 reads TGTGCCAGCAGCGATCCTCCCGGGACGTCAGATACGCAGTATTTT. Translated, it gives CASSDPPGTSDTQYF.

A few counts support this clonotype. This chain connects TRBV12-3 or TRBV12-4 to TRBJ2-1; tentatively, D is TRBD2 (6 bases). CDR3 size: 15 residues. The V gene lost 4 bases and the J gene lost 7 bases, with 17 bases spanning the gap. The CDR3 is CASSSPPGLTNEQFF. The CDR3 DNA reads TGTGCCAGCAGTTCCCCTCCGGGACTCACTAATGAGCAGTTCTTC.

This clonotype was seen at least ten times. The chain carries TRBV24-1 and TRBJ2-1; 10 positions match TRBD2. Germline V lookup: CDR1 KGHDR, CDR2 SFDVKD. The CDR3 has 15 residues. V shed 4 bases, J shed 8 bases, and the junction held 7 bases outside the gene matches. In DNA, the CDR3 is TGTGCCACCAGTGAGCAAGCGGGAGGGGGGTATGAGCAGTTCTTC. Protein: CATSEQAGGGYEQFF.

Many counts were recorded for this clonotype. CDR3 DNA: TGTGCCAGCACCCCGGGAGGCCGCCCCTTCTATGAGCAGTTCTTC. Its translation: CASTPGGRPFYEQFF. The chain couples TRBV27 to TRBJ2-1; TRBD2 agrees at 7 bases. CDR3 length equals 15 residues. Trimming took 7 bases from V and 8 from J; bases not matched to a gene: 14. The germline gives CDR1 MNHEY, CDR2 SMNVEV (reference sequence).

This clonotype was counted at least ten times. This chain joins TRBV5-1 and TRBJ2-2; D is unresolved. Trimming left V 1 base short and J 3 bases short, with 4 bases between. The CDR3 has 13 residues. Per the germline V gene, CDR1 is SGHRS and CDR2 is YFSETQ. CDR3 DNA sequence: TGCGCCAGCAGCTTGTCTGACACCGGGGAGCTGTTTTTT. It yields the protein CASSLSDTGELFF.

This clonotype occurred many times. The V call is TRBV5-1, the J call TRBJ2-1; the D is unclear. This CDR3 has 12 residues. V was cut by 3 bases and J by 9 bases, with 10 bases left in between. The V gene's germline CDR1 is SGHRS and CDR2 YFSETQ. This CDR3 reads CASSSEGFEQFF. As DNA, the CDR3 is TGCGCCAGCAGCTCGGAAGGGTTTGAGCAGTTCTTC.

This clonotype was counted ten times or more. The rearrangement uses TRBV12-3 or TRBV12-4 and TRBJ2-3; D is unresolved. V lost 3 bases and J lost 0, with 4 bases in between. This CDR3 spans 13 amino acids. The CDR3, as DNA: TGTGCCAGCAGTTTGGCTAGCACAGATACGCAGTATTTT. This encodes CASSLASTDTQYF.

This clonotype was counted many times. This chain joins TRBV14 and TRBJ2-7; TRBD2 aligns across 11 bases. Trimming cost V 5 bases and J 2 bases; bases outside gene matches: 8. Germline values: CDR1 SGHDN, CDR2 FVKESK. The CDR3 contains 16 residues. CDR3 residues: CASSEIAGGPTYEQYF. In nucleotides, the CDR3 is TGTGCCAGCAGCGAAATAGCGGGAGGGCCGACCTACGAGCAGTACTTC.

This chain uses TRBV5-1 with TRBJ1-5; D might be TRBD1 (5 bases). Germline V gives CDR1 SGHRS, CDR2 YFSETQ. This CDR3 comprises 16 residues. Trimming took off 2 bases at V and 1 base at J, with 13 bases between the two ends. The CDR3 loop is CASSFGLGGSNQPQHF. The CDR3 nucleotides are TGCGCCAGCAGCTTCGGACTGGGGGGGAGCAATCAGCCCCAGCATTTT.

This clonotype has ten or more counts. This sequence joins TRBV29-1 and TRBJ1-3, with D possibly being TRBD1 (5 bases). Trimming left V 5 bases short and J 0 bases short, with 11 bases between. Germline lookup yields CDR1 SQVTM and CDR2 ANQGSEA. The CDR3 is 14 amino acids. This chain's CDR3 is CSVQGYSSGNTIYF. CDR3 coding DNA: TGCAGCGTTCAGGGTTACAGCTCTGGAAACACCATATATTTT.

This clonotype was observed a few times. The chain carries TRBV20-1 and TRBJ2-7; TRBD2 might be the D (5 bases). Germline-derived CDR1 and CDR2 are DFQATT and SNEGSKA (reference sequence). This CDR3 has 15 amino acids. V was trimmed by 0 bases and J by 3 bases, leaving 15 bases between them. The CDR3 nucleotides read TGCAGTGCTAGAGATCGGAAGCGGAGCCTCTACGAGCAGTACTTC. Translating it yields CSARDRKRSLYEQYF.

This clonotype was found a few times. This chain joins TRBV7-3 and TRBJ1-6; D is possibly TRBD1 (5 bases). Trimming stripped 5 bases from V and 8 bases from J, with 16 bases between. Germline loops: CDR1 SGHTA, CDR2 FQGTGA. The CDR3 has 15 amino acids. The DNA of the CDR3 is TGTGCCAGCAGCCCGCCTAATGTGACAGATTCACCCCTCCACTTT. Encoded protein: CASSPPNVTDSPLHF.